This T cell receptor (beta chain) was sequenced for a study of shared clonotypes between healthy human individuals. On the study more broadly: Each donor had three CD4 naive, three CD4 memory, two CD8 naive and one CD8 memory plate. Study conclusions and caveats: Since donors were few, the genetic and exposure-history diversity represented was limited.

V was trimmed by 4 bases and J by 4 bases, leaving 7 bases between them. This CDR3 contains 12 residues. Germline V gene sequence: CDR1 SEHNR, CDR2 FQNEAQ (reference sequence). CD45RA+ naive and CD45RA-negative memory subsets were separated from CD4+ cells. Assay used: immunoSEQ multiplex PCR; TCRdb lists only in-frame clones, some missing. The sample holds some 2,400,000 clones, almost 96% seen once. A remark on this clone: The antigen is not known.

The sequenced sample was naive CD4+ T cells sorted from blood. Subset meaning: CD45RA+ positively selected. The clonotype was recovered from a man between 18 and 29 years old in good health. This sequence joins TRBV7-9 and TRBJ2-5; D uncertain. CDR3 nucleotides: TGTGCCAGCAGCTCCCCCTCAGAGACCCAGTACTTC. Translation gives CASSSPSETQYF.